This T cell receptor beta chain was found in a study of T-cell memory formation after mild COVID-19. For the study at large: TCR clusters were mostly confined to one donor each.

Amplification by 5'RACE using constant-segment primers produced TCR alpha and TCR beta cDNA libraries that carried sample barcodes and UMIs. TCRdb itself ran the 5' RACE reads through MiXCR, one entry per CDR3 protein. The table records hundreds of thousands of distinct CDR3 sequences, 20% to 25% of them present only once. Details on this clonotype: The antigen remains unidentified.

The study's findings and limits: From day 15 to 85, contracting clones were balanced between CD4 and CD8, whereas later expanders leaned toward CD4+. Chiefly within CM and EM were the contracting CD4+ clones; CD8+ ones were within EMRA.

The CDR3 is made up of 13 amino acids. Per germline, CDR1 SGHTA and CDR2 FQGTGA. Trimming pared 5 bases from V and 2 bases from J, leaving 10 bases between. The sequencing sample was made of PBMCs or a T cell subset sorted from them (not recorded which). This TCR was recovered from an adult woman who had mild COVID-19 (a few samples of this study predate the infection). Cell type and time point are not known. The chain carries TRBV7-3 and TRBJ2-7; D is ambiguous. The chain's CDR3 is CASSVDATYEQYF. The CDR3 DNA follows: TGTGCCAGCAGCGTGGACGCCACCTACGAGCAGTACTTC.